The subject of this entry is one TCR beta chain. CDR1 is MDHEN and CDR2 is SYDVKM in the germline V gene. The V gene lost 6 bases and the J gene lost 8 bases, with 28 bases spanning the gap. CDR3 size: 17 residues. This sample was taken from a study of low-dose radiotherapy and immunotherapy resistance in tumors. About the research overall: Cohort 2 received 1 Gy per fraction every two weeks, totaling 13 Gy over 26 weeks. Oral aspirin 300 mg was taken by patients daily for four cycles from cycle 1 day 1.

TRAV- and TRBV-specific primers primed first-strand cDNA, covering alpha and beta chains. TCR amplification used 20 PCR cycles, a constant-region primer and a V-primer adapter. In vitro transcription amplified isolated mRNA. One entry per CDR3 protein results from TCRdb running MiXCR on the reads. This table holds roughly 30,000 distinct CDR3 sequences, about 49% found once. Indicated time point: after trial treatment. Documented treatment: LDRT plus nivolumab, ipilimumab, low-dose cyclophosphamide and aspirin (RACIN trial). Those who qualified had advanced solid tumors (lacking tumor-infiltrating lymphocytes).

V is TRBV28 and J is TRBJ1-2; D gene uncertain. This specimen consisted of PBMCs, obtained after low-dose radiotherapy plus immunotherapy. This receptor was taken from a male donor with gallbladder cancer. The CDR3 DNA follows: TGTGCCAGCAGCCCCCGGGGTGGAGGCGCCCCGCTTTCGGGCTACACCTTC. Its translation is CASSPRGGGAPLSGYTF.